This T cell receptor (beta chain) was sequenced for a study of blood T cell repertoires in COVID-19. The ends lost 5 bases at V and 0 bases at J; junction bases unmatched: 1. CDR3 length: 15 amino acids. Germline assignment: CDR1 MNHEY and CDR2 SVGAGI. In the original analysis: Reference gene primer amplification yielded estimated nucleated cell counts. The table came from immunoSEQ multiplex PCR; TCRdb's copy has only in-frame clones and leaves some out. The V and J calls and clone size are taken from that table; D and trimming were inferred from the DNA. The table has about 330,000 clones, roughly nine tenths seen once.

This clonotype originated in a woman aged 30 to 39 who had recovered from COVID-19. The rearrangement links TRBV6-5 to TRBJ2-6; the match to TRBD1 covers 7 bases. The sequencing sample was made of PBMCs or T cells enriched from blood (not recorded which). CDR3 region: CASSNRGSGANVLTF. CDR3 in DNA: TGTGCCAGCAGTAACAGGGGCTCTGGGGCCAACGTCCTGACTTTC.